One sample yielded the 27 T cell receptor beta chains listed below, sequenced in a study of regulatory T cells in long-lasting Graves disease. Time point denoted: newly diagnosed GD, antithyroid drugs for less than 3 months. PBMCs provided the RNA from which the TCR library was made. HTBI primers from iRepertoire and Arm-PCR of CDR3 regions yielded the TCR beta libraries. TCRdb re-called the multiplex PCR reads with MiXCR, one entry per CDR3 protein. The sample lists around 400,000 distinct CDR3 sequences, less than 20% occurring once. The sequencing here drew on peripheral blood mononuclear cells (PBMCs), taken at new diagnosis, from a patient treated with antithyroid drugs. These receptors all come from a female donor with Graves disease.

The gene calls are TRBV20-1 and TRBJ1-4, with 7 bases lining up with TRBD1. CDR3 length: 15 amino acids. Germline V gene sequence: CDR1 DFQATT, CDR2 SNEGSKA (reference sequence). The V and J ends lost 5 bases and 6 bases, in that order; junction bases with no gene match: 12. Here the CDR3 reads CSAEAQGQRYEKLFF. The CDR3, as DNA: TGCAGTGCTGAGGCACAGGGACAGAGATATGAAAAACTGTTTTTT.

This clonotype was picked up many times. CDR3 in DNA: TGTGCCAGCAGTCCCGACAGGGGGCGGCAGGAAAAACTGTTTTTT. Amino acids: CASSPDRGRQEKLFF. This chain joins TRBV27 and TRBJ1-4; 10 bases line up with TRBD1. The CDR3 runs to 15 residues. Germline trimming cut 5 bases from V and 8 bases from J; bases unmatched to any gene: 8. Germline V gene lookup returns CDR1 MNHEY and CDR2 SMNVEV (reference sequence).

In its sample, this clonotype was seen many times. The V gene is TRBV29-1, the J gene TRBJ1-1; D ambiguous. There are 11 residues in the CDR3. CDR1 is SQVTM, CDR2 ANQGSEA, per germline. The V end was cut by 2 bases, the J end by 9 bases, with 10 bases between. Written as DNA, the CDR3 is TGCAGCGTTGAAACGAATCTGAAAGCTTTCTTT. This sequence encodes CSVETNLKAFF.

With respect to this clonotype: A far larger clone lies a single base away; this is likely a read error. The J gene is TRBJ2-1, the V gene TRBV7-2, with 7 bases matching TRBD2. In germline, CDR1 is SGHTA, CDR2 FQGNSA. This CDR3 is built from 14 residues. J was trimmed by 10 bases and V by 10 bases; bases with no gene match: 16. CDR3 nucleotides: TGTGCCACAACCACTAGCGCAACCACGAACGAGCAGTTCTTC. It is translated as CATTTSATTNEQFF.

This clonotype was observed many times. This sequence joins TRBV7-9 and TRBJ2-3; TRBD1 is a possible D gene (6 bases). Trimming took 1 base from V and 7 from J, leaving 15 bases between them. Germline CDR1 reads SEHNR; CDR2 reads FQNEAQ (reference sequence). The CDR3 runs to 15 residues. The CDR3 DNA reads TGTGCCAGCAGCTTAGTAGGCCAGCAGGGGTATACGCAGTATTTT. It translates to CASSLVGQQGYTQYF.

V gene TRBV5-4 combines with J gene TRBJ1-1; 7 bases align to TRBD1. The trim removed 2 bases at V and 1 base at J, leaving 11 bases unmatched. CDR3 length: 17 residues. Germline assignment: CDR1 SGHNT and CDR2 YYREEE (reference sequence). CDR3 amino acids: CASSLGTAAWWNTEAFF. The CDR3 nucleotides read TGTGCCAGCAGCTTAGGGACAGCTGCCTGGTGGAACACTGAAGCTTTCTTT.

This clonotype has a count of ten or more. CDR3 DNA sequence: TGTGCCAGCAGCTACCCCGACAGCCTATATGGCTACACCTTC. As protein: CASSYPDSLYGYTF. This sequence joins TRBV6-2 or TRBV6-3 and TRBJ1-2; perhaps TRBD1 as D (5 bases). The length of the CDR3 is 14 residues. CDR1 is MNHEY and CDR2 is SVGEGT in the germline V gene. The V end lost 6 bases, the J end lost 5 bases, and 16 bases lay between the germline ends.

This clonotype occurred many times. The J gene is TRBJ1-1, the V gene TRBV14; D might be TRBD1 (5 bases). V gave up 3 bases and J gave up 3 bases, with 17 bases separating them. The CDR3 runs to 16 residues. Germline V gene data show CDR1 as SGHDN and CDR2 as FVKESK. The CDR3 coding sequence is TGTGCCAGCAGCCATAACCCTGGCAGGGTGGACACTGAAGCTTTCTTT. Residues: CASSHNPGRVDTEAFF.

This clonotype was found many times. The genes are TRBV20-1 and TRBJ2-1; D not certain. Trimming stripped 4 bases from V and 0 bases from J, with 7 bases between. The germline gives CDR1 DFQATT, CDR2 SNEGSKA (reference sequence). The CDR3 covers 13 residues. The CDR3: CSAKGLSYNEQFF. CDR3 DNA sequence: TGCAGTGCTAAAGGGCTCTCCTACAATGAGCAGTTCTTC.

CDR3 residues: CASSQGGQPFSGANVLTF. CDR3 in DNA: TGCGCCAGCAGCCAAGGGGGACAGCCGTTCTCTGGGGCCAACGTCCTGACTTTC. V and J are TRBV4-1 and TRBJ2-6; 7 positions agree with TRBD1. This CDR3 region has 18 residues. The germline V gene encodes CDR1 MGHRA and CDR2 YSYEKL. The J segment lost 0 bases and the V segment lost 1 base, leaving 6 bases of the junction unmatched.

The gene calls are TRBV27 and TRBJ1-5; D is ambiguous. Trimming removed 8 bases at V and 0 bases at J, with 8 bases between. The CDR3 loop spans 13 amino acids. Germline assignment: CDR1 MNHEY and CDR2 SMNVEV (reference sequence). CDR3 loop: CASGPYSNQPQHF. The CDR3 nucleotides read TGTGCCAGCGGGCCGTATAGCAATCAGCCCCAGCATTTT.

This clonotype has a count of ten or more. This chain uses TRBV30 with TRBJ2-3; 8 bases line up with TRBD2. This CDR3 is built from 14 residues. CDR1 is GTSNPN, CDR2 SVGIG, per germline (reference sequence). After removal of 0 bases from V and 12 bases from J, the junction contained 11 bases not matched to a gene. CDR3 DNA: TGTGCCTGGAGTGTGACCCCGGGAGGGACTTCTCAGTATTTT. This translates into CAWSVTPGGTSQYF.

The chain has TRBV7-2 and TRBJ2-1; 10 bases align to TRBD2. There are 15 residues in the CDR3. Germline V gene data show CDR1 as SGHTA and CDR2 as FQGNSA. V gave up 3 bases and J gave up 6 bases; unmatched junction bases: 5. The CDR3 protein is CASSFDERGGNEQFF. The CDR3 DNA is TGTGCCAGCAGCTTTGACGAGCGGGGGGGCAATGAGCAGTTCTTC.

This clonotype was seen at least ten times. The CDR3 spells CSARIALLSPLHF. The CDR3 DNA reads TGCAGTGCTAGGATTGCGTTATTGTCACCCCTCCACTTT. This chain connects TRBV20-1 to TRBJ1-6; no firm D call. CDR1 and CDR2 from the germline V gene are DFQATT and SNEGSKA (reference sequence). V lost 3 bases, J lost 10 bases, and 13 bases lay in between. The CDR3 covers 13 residues.

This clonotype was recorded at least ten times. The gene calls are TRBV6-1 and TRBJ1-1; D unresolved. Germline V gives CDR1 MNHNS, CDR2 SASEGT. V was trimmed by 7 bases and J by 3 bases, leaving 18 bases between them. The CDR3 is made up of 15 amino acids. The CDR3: CASTSTGFWYTEAFF. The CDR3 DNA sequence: TGTGCCAGCACTTCGACCGGCTTCTGGTACACTGAAGCTTTCTTT.

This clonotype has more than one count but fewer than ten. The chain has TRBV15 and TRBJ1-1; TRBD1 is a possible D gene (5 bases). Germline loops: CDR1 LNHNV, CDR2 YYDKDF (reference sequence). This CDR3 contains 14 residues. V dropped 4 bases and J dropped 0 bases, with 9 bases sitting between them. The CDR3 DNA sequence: TGTGCCACCAGCACCCTGGACATGAACACTGAAGCTTTCTTT. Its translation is CATSTLDMNTEAFF.

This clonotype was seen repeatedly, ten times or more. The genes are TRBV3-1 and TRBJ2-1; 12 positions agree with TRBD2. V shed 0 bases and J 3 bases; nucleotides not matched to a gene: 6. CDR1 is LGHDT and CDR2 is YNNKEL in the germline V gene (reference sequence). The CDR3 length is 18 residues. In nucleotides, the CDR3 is TGTGCCAGCAGCCAAGAGACAAGACTAGCGGGAGTCTACAATGAGCAGTTCTTC. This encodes CASSQETRLAGVYNEQFF.

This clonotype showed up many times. Here the CDR3 reads CASSESRYSNTEAFF. The DNA for the CDR3 is TGCGCCAGCAGTGAGTCCAGATATTCGAACACTGAAGCTTTCTTT. The chain couples TRBV10-1 to TRBJ1-1; D unclear. CDR1 WNHNN and CDR2 SYGVQD come from the germline V gene (reference sequence). V lost 0 bases to trimming and J lost 1 base, with 9 bases between them. The CDR3 loop spans 15 amino acids.

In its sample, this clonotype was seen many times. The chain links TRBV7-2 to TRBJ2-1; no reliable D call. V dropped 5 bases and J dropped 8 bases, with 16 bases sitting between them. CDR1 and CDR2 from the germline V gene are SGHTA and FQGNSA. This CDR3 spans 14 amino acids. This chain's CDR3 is CASSLIEGYDEQFF. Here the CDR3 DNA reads TGTGCCAGCAGCCTGATTGAAGGTTACGATGAGCAGTTCTTC.

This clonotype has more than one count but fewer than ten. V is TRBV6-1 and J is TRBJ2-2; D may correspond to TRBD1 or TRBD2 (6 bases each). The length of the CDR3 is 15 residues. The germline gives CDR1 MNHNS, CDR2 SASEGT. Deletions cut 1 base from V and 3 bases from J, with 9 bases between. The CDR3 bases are TGTGCCAGCAGTGAAGGGGGGGCCTACACCGGGGAGCTGTTTTTT. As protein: CASSEGGAYTGELFF.

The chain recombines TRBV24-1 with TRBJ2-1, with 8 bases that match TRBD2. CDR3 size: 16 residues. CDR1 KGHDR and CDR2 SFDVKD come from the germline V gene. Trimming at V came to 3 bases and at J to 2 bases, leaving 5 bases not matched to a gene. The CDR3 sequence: CATSDTSGVTYNEQFF. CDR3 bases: TGTGCCACCAGTGATACTAGCGGAGTGACCTACAATGAGCAGTTCTTC.

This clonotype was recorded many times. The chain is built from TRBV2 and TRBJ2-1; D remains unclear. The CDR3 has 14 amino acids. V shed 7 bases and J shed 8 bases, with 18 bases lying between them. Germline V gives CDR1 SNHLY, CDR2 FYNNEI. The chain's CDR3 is CASKLYPYGHEQFF. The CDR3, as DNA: TGTGCCAGCAAGCTCTATCCTTATGGGCATGAGCAGTTCTTC.

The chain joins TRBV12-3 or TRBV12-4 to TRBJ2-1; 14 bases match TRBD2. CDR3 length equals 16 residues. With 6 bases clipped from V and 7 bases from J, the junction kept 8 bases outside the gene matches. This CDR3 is CASRSGLAGGMNEQFF. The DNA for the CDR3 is TGTGCCAGCAGATCTGGACTAGCGGGAGGAATGAATGAGCAGTTCTTC.

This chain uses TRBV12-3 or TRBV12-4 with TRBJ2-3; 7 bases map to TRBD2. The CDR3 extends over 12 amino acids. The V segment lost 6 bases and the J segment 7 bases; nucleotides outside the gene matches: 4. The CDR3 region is CASSLGLYTQYF. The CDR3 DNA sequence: TGTGCCAGCAGCTTGGGACTATATACGCAGTATTTT.

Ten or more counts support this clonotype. The CDR3 spells CASSFFGRAKETQYF. CDR3 in DNA: TGTGCCAGCAGCTTTTTCGGGAGGGCGAAGGAGACCCAGTACTTC. J is TRBJ2-1 and V is TRBV7-9; 8 bases map to TRBD2. The DNA end lines up better with TRBJ2-5; the J call may be wrong. Germline values: CDR1 SEHNR, CDR2 FQNEAQ (reference sequence). The CDR3 sequence is 15 residues long.

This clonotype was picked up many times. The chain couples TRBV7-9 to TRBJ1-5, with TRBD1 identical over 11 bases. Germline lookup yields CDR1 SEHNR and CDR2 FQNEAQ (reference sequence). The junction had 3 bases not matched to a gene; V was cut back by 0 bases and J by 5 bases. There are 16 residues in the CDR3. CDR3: CASSLAGQGADQPQHF. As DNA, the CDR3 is TGTGCCAGCAGCTTAGCAGGACAGGGGGCCGATCAGCCCCAGCATTTT.

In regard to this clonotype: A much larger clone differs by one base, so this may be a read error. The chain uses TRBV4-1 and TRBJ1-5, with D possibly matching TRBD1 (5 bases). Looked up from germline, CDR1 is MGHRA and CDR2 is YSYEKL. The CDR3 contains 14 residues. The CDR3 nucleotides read TGCACCAGCAGCCAAACTGGGGGGGAGAAGCCCCAGCATTTT. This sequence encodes CTSSQTGGEKPQHF.